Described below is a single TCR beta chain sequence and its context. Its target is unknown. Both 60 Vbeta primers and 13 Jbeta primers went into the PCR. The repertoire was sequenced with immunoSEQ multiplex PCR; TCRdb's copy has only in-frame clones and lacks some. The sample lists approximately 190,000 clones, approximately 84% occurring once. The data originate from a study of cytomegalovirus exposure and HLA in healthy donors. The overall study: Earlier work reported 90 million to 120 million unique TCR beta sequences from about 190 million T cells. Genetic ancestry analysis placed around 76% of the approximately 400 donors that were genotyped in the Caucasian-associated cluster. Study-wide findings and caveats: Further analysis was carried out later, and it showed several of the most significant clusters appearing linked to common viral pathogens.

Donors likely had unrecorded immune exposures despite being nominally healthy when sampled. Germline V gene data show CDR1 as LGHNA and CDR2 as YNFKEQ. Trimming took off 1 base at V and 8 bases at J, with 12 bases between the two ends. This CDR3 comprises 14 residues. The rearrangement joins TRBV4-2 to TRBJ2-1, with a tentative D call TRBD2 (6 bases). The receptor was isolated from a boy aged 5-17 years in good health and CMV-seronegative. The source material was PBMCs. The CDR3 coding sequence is TGTGCCAGCAGCCAAGGGCGGGGAAGGGATGAGCAGTTCTTC. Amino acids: CASSQGRGRDEQFF.